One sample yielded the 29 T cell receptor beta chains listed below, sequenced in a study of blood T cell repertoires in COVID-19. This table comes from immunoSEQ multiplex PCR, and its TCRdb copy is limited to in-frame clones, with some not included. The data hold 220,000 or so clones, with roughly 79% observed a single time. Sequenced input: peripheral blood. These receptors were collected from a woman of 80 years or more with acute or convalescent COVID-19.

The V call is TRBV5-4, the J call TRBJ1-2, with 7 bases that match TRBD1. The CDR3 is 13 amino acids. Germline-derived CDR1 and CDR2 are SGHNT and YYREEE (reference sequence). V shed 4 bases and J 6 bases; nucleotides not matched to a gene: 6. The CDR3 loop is CASSLDRADGYTF. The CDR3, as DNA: TGTGCCAGCAGCCTCGACAGGGCGGATGGCTACACCTTC.

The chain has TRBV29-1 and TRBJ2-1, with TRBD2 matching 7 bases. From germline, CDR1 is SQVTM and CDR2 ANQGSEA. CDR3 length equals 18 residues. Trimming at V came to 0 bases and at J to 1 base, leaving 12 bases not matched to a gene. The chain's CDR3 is CSVEDQMGRAWSYNEQFF. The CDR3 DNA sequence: TGCAGCGTTGAAGATCAGATGGGGAGGGCCTGGTCCTACAATGAGCAGTTCTTC.

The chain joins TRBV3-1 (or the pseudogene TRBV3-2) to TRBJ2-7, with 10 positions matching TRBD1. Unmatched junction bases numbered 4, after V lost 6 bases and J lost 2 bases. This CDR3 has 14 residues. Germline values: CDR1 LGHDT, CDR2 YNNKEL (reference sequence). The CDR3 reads CASSRGQGPYEQYF. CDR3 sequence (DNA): TGTGCCAGCAGTCGGGGACAGGGGCCCTACGAGCAGTACTTC.

The chain's CDR3 is CASSLTPASDTEAFF. The DNA of the CDR3 is TGTGCCAGCAGCTTAACGCCCGCTTCGGACACTGAAGCTTTCTTT. The rearrangement links TRBV11-3 to TRBJ1-1; D is unclear. The CDR3 is 15 amino acids. CDR1 SGHNT and CDR2 YENEEA come from the germline V gene. Trimming took off 2 bases at V and 3 bases at J, with 13 bases between the two ends.

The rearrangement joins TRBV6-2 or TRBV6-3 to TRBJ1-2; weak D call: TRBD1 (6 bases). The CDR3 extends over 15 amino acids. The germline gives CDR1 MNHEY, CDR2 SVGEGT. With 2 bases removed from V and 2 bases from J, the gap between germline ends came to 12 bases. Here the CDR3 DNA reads TGTGCCAGCAGTTACCTCGGACAGAGGAACTATGGCTACACCTTC. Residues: CASSYLGQRNYGYTF.

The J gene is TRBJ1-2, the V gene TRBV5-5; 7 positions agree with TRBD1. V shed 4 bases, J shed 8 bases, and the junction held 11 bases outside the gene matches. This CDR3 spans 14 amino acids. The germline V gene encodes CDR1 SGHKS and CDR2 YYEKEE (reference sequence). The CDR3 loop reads CASSPRTGEWGYTF. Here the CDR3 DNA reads TGTGCCAGCAGCCCTAGAACAGGGGAGTGGGGCTACACCTTC. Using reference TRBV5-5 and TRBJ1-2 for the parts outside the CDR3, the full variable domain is DAGVTQSPTHLIKTRGQQVTLRCSPISGHKSVSWYQQVLGQGPQFIFQYYEKEERGRGNFPDRFSARQFPNYSSELNVNALLLGDSALYLCASSPRTGEWGYTFGSGTRLTVV.

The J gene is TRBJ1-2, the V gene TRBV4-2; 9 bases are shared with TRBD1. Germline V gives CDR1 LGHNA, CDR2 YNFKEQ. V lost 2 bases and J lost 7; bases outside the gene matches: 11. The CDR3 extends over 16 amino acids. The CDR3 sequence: CASSQNVGDRVRGYTF. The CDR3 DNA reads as TGTGCCAGCAGCCAAAACGTAGGGGACAGGGTCCGTGGCTACACCTTC.

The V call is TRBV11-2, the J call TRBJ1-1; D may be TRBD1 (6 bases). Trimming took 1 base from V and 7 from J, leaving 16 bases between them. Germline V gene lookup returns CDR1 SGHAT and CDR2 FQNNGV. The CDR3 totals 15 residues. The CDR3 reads CASSLAASGGGEAFF. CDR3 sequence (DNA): TGTGCCAGCAGCTTAGCCGCTTCGGGGGGCGGTGAAGCTTTCTTT.

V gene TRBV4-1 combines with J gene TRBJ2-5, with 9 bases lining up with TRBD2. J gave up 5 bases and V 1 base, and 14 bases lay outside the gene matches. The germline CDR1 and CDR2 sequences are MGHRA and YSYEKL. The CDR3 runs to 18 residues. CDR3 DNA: TGCGCCAGCAGCCAAGCTAATGCCGGCGGGGGGGCCCGTGAGACCCAGTACTTC. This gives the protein CASSQANAGGGARETQYF.

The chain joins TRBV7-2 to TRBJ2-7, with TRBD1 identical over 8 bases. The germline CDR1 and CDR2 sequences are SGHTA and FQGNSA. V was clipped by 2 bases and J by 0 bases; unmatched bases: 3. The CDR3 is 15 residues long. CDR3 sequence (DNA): TGTGCCAGCAGCTTAACCGGGACAGGCTCCTACGAGCAGTACTTC. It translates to CASSLTGTGSYEQYF.

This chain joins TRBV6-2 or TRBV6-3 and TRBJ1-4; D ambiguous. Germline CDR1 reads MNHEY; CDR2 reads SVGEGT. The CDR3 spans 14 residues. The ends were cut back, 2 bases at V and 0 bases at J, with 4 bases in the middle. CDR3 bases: TGTGCCAGCAGTTACCACTCAACTAATGAAAAACTGTTTTTT. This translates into CASSYHSTNEKLFF.

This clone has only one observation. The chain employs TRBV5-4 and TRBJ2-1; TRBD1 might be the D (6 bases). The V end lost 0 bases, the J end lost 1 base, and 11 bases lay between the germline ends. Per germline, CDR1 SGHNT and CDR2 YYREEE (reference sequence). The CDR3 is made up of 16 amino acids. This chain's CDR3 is CASSLGAGASYNEQFF. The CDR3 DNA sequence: TGTGCCAGCAGCTTGGGGGCAGGGGCATCCTACAATGAGCAGTTCTTC.

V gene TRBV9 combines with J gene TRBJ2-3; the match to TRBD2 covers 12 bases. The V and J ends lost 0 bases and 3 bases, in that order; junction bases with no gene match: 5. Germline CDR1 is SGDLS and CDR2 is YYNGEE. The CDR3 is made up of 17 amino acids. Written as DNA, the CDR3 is TGTGCCAGCAGCGTAGGGCTAGCGGGGGGGCCTACAGATACGCAGTATTTT. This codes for CASSVGLAGGPTDTQYF.

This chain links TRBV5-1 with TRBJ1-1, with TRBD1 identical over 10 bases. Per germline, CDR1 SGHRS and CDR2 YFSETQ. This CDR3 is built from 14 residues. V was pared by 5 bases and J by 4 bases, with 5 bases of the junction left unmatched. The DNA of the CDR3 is TGCGCCAGCAGTAACCGGGACAGGGGCACTGAAGCTTTCTTT. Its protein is CASSNRDRGTEAFF.

The CDR3 spells CASAGGQVNSPLHF. As DNA, the CDR3 is TGTGCCAGTGCGGGGGGGCAGGTTAACTCACCCCTCCACTTT. This chain links TRBV28 with TRBJ1-6, with a weak D call TRBD1 (6 bases). The CDR3 loop spans 14 amino acids. Germline V gene sequence: CDR1 MDHEN, CDR2 SYDVKM. Trimming removed 9 bases at V and 10 bases at J, with 19 bases between.

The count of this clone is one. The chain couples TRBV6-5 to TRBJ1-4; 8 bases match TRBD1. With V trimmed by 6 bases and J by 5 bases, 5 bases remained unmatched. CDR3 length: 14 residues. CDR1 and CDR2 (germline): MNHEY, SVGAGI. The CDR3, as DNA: TGTGCCAGCAGCCAGGACAGGGTGAATGAAAAACTGTTTTTT. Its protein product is CASSQDRVNEKLFF.

CDR3 nucleotide sequence: TGTGCCAGCAGTACCCTTGGACAGGGCGTAGCTGGAAACACCATATATTTT. Translating gives CASSTLGQGVAGNTIYF. This chain links TRBV2 with TRBJ1-3; 8 bases match TRBD1. The CDR3 spans 17 residues. Germline loops: CDR1 SNHLY, CDR2 FYNNEI. The ends lost 5 bases at V and 2 bases at J; junction bases unmatched: 11.

The CDR3 coding sequence is TGTGCCAGCAGCCCCCAGTACGCAGATACGCAGTATTTT. This encodes CASSPQYADTQYF. This chain joins TRBV7-2 and TRBJ2-3; the D is unclear. CDR1 and CDR2 (germline): SGHTA, FQGNSA. Deletions cut 5 bases from V and 4 bases from J, with 10 bases between. The CDR3 covers 13 residues.

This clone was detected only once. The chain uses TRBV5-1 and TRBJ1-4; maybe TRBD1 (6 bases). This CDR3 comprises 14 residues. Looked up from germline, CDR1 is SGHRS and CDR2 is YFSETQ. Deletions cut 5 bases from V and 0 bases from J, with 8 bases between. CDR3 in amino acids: CASSPGATNEKLFF. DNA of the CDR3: TGCGCCAGCAGTCCAGGGGCAACTAATGAAAAACTGTTTTTT. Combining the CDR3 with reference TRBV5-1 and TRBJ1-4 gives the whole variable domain KAGVTQTPRYLIKTRGQQVTLSCSPISGHRSVSWYQQTPGQGLQFLFEYFSETQRNKGNFPGRFSGRQFSNSRSEMNVSTLELGDSALYLCASSPGATNEKLFFGSGTQLSVL.

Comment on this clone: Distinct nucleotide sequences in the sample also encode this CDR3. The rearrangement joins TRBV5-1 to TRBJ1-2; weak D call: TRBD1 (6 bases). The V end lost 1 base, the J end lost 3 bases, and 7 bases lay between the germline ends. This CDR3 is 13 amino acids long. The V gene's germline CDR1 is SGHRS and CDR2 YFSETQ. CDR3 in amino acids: CASSLRTDYGYTF. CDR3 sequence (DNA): TGCGCCAGCAGCTTGCGGACAGACTATGGCTACACCTTC.

As DNA, the CDR3 is TGCGCCAGCAGCTTGTTTGACAGGGGCGGGAGAGACGAGCAGTACTTC. The encoded protein is CASSLFDRGGRDEQYF. The rearrangement uses TRBV5-1 and TRBJ2-7; tentative D call: TRBD1 (8 bases). There are 16 residues in the CDR3. CDR1 and CDR2 from the germline V gene are SGHRS and YFSETQ. With 1 base removed from V and 5 bases from J, the gap between germline ends came to 19 bases.

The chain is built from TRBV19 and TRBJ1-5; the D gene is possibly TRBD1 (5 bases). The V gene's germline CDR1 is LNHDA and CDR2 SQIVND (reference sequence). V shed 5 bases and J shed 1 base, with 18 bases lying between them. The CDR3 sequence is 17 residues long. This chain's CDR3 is CASSDFGPGGSNQPQHF. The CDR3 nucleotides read TGTGCCAGTAGTGATTTTGGCCCCGGGGGAAGCAATCAGCCCCAGCATTTT.

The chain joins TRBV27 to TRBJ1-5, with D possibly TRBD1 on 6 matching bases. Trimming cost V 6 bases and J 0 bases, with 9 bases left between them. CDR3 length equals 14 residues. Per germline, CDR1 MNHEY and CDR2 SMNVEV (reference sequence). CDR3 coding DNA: TGTGCCAGCAGCAGACAGGATAGCAATCAGCCCCAGCATTTT. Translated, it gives CASSRQDSNQPQHF.

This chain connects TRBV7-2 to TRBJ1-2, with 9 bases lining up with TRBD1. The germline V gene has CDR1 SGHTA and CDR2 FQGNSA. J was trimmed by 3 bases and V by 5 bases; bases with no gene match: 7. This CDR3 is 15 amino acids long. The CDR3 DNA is TGTGCCAGCAGCCCCGGGACAGGGCAAGACTATGGCTACACCTTC. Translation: CASSPGTGQDYGYTF. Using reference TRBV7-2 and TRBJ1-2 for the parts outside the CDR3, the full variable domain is GAGVSQSPSNKVTEKGKDVELRCDPISGHTALYWYRQSLGQGLEFLIYFQGNSAPDKSGLPSDRFSAERTGGSVSTLTIQRTQQEDSAVYLCASSPGTGQDYGYTFGSGTRLTVV.

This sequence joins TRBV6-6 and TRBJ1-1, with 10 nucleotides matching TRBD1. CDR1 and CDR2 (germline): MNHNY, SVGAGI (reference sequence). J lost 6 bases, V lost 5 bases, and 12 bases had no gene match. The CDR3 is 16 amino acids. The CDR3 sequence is CASSTRTGGYGAEAFF. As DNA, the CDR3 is TGTGCCAGCAGTACCCGGACAGGGGGGTATGGCGCTGAAGCTTTCTTT.

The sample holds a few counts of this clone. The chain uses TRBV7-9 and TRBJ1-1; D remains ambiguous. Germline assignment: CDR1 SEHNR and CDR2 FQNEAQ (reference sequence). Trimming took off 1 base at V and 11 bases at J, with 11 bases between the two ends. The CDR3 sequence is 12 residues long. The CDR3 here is CASSLVAVGAFF. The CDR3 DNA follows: TGTGCCAGCAGCTTAGTTGCGGTTGGTGCTTTCTTT.

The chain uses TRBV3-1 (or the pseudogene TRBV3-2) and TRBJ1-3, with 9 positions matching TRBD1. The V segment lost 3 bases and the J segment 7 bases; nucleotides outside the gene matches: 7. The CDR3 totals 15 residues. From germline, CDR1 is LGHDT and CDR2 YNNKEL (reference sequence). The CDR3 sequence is CASSHYWDRANTIYF. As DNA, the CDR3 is TGTGCCAGCAGCCACTACTGGGACAGGGCCAACACCATATATTTT.

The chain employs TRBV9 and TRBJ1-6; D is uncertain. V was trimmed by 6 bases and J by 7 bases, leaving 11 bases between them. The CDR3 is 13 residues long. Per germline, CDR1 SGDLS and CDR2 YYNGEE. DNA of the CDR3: TGTGCCAGCAAATCTCGCCAGAATTCACCCCTCCACTTT. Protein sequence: CASKSRQNSPLHF. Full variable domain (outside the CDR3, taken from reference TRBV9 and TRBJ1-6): DSGVTQTPKHLITATGQRVTLRCSPRSGDLSVYWYQQSLDQGLQFLIQYYNGEERAKGNILERFSAQQFPDLHSELNLSSLELGDSALYFCASKSRQNSPLHFGNGTRLTVT.

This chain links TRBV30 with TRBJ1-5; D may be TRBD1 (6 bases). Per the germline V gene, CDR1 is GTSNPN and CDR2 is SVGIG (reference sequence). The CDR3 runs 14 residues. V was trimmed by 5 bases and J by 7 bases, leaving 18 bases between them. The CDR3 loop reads CAWGAGGGRQPQHF. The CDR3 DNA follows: TGTGCCTGGGGTGCGGGTGGGGGCAGGCAGCCCCAGCATTTT.